A single T cell receptor beta chain is shown here with its context. Its antigen is currently unknown. The assay was immunoSEQ multiplex PCR, and TCRdb's table has in-frame clones only and misses some. The sample has around 150,000 clones, about 92% seen once. Trimming shortened V by 4 bases and J by 5 bases, and 38 bases separated the two germline ends. This CDR3 is 22 amino acids long. This entry is derived from a study of T cell responses to AZD1222 COVID-19 vaccine. In the study overall: It was second doses at about 4 or about 12 weeks that were pooled. Findings and limits, study-wide: Rises in breadth and depth of Spike-specific TCRs came after two AZD1222 doses.

The origin of this receptor is an adult in good health. The sequences come from peripheral blood, collected on day 0 of AZD1222 vaccination. V and J are TRBV23-1 and TRBJ1-1, with D tentatively TRBD1 (5 bases). TRBV23-1 falls under the ORF class, with uncertain function. The CDR3 coding sequence is TGCGCCAGCAGTCGGTTGGGACCCATTGTCTCTGCGACTTTTGTTCTATGGACTGAAGCTTTCTTT. Translating gives CASSRLGPIVSATFVLWTEAFF.